The 20 T cell receptor beta chains below were found in one sample sequenced in a study of blood T cell repertoires in COVID-19. Clones were read by immunoSEQ multiplex PCR, and TCRdb kept only the in-frame ones, dropping some. The table records about 140,000 clones, around 89% of them present only once. The sample comprised peripheral blood. All receptors come from a man between 60 and 70 years old with active or convalescent COVID-19.

The genes are TRBV3-1 (or the pseudogene TRBV3-2) and TRBJ2-1; D gene ambiguous. Trimming left V 3 bases short and J 7 bases short, with 10 bases between. Germline values: CDR1 LGHDT, CDR2 YNNKEL (reference sequence). CDR3 length: 13 residues. CDR3 coding DNA: TGTGCCAGCAGCCAGAGAGGAGTGAATGAGCAGTTCTTC. It yields the protein CASSQRGVNEQFF.

The rearrangement uses TRBV7-9 and TRBJ2-3; 12 bases agree with TRBD1. Germline-derived CDR1 and CDR2 are SEHNR and FQNEAQ (reference sequence). V lost 4 bases and J lost 8; bases outside the gene matches: 7. The CDR3 is made up of 15 amino acids. This chain's CDR3 is CASSSGQGAGGTQYF. As DNA, the CDR3 is TGTGCCAGCAGCTCGGGACAGGGGGCAGGAGGTACGCAGTATTTT.

The chain joins TRBV12-5 to TRBJ2-3, with D possibly matching TRBD2 (6 bases). Germline CDR1 LGHNT, CDR2 FRNRAP. Deletions cut 3 bases from V and 1 base from J, with 11 bases between. The CDR3 runs to 15 residues. CDR3 sequence (DNA): TGTGCTAGTGGTTTAGGCGGGGTGGGCACAGATACGCAGTATTTT. This sequence encodes CASGLGGVGTDTQYF.

The chain has TRBV21-1 and TRBJ1-3; the D call TRBD1 from the table was never checked on the DNA. TRBV21-1 is tagged as a pseudogene. The CDR3 is 18 residues long. The CDR3 nucleotides read TGTGCCAGCAGCTTACCCGAGTGGGACAGGGACTCTGGAAACACCATATATTTT. It encodes CASSLPEWDRDSGNTIYF.

The J gene is TRBJ1-1, the V gene TRBV28, with 9 nucleotides matching TRBD1. Per the germline V gene, CDR1 is MDHEN and CDR2 is SYDVKM. The V gene end was trimmed by 3 bases and the J gene end by 4 bases; junction bases not matched to a gene: 3. The CDR3 is made up of 14 amino acids. CDR3 DNA sequence: TGTGCCAGCAGTTTCGTGACAGGGGGCACTGAAGCTTTCTTT. As protein: CASSFVTGGTEAFF.

The chain joins TRBV4-3 to TRBJ2-1; D perhaps matches TRBD2 (6 bases). The CDR3 extends over 15 amino acids. V was cut by 1 base and J by 6 bases, with 13 bases left in between. The V gene's germline CDR1 is LGHNA and CDR2 YSLEER. The CDR3 region has the DNA TGCGCCAGCAGCCAAGCTGGGCGGGGTGGCAATGAGCAGTTCTTC. Its translation: CASSQAGRGGNEQFF.

The chain has TRBV9 and TRBJ1-6; 9 nucleotides agree with TRBD1. Germline V gene lookup returns CDR1 SGDLS and CDR2 YYNGEE. The CDR3 totals 15 residues. J gave up 10 bases and V 1 base, and 6 bases lay outside the gene matches. The CDR3 sequence is CASSVTDRGGSPLHF. CDR3 nucleotide sequence: TGTGCCAGCAGCGTAACGGACAGGGGAGGCTCACCCCTCCACTTT.

The chain combines TRBV19 with TRBJ2-1; no clear D gene. CDR3 length equals 11 residues. Trimming took off 6 bases at V and 7 bases at J, with 7 bases between the two ends. Germline CDR1 LNHDA, CDR2 SQIVND (reference sequence). CDR3 nucleotide sequence: TGTGCCAGTAGCCCAGGTAATGAGCAGTTCTTC. Translated: CASSPGNEQFF.

V and J are TRBV3-1 (or the pseudogene TRBV3-2) and TRBJ2-3; D unclear. The CDR3 loop spans 14 amino acids. V gave up 4 bases and J gave up 2 bases, with 10 bases separating them. Germline loops: CDR1 LGHDT, CDR2 YNNKEL (reference sequence). This chain's CDR3 is CASSLLGHTDTQYF. The CDR3 DNA follows: TGTGCCAGCAGCCTCCTTGGCCACACAGATACGCAGTATTTT.

The rearrangement links TRBV6-5 to TRBJ1-2, with 8 positions matching TRBD1. Germline-derived CDR1 and CDR2 are MNHEY and SVGAGI. The junction had 10 bases not matched to a gene; V was cut back by 6 bases and J by 7 bases. This CDR3 is built from 14 residues. The CDR3 DNA reads TGTGCCAGCAGGCTCGGACAGGGCTTACGTGGCTACACCTTC. Translated, it gives CASRLGQGLRGYTF.

CDR3 residues: CASSESFQGPTNQPQHF. The CDR3 region has the DNA TGTGCCAGCAGTGAATCTTTCCAGGGGCCGACCAATCAGCCCCAGCATTTT. The chain recombines TRBV2 with TRBJ1-5; possible D gene TRBD1, 6 bases. The germline V and J ends were trimmed by 2 bases and 3 bases, with 17 bases remaining between them. Germline V lookup: CDR1 SNHLY, CDR2 FYNNEI. The CDR3 has 17 residues.

This sequence joins TRBV27 and TRBJ2-3, with 9 nucleotides matching TRBD2. This CDR3 comprises 16 residues. CDR1 and CDR2 from the germline V gene are MNHEY and SMNVEV (reference sequence). V was clipped by 2 bases and J by 7 bases; unmatched bases: 10. CDR3: CASSLLTSGPTYTQYF. The DNA of the CDR3 is TGTGCCAGCAGTTTACTGACTAGCGGACCCACTTATACGCAGTATTTT.

The chain joins TRBV5-6 to TRBJ2-7; TRBD2 agrees at 10 bases. V lost 3 bases and J lost 4; bases outside the gene matches: 4. CDR1 and CDR2 from the germline V gene are SGHDT and YYEEEE. The CDR3 length is 14 residues. This CDR3 is CASSSGLAFYEQYF. The CDR3, as DNA: TGTGCCAGCAGCTCGGGACTAGCGTTTTACGAGCAGTACTTC.

The rearrangement links TRBV5-6 to TRBJ1-5, with 11 bases matching TRBD1. V gave up 3 bases and J gave up 5 bases; unmatched junction bases: 7. CDR3 length equals 16 residues. The germline V gene has CDR1 SGHDT and CDR2 YYEEEE. Here the CDR3 DNA reads TGTGCCAGCAGCTCATACGGGACAGGGGGGGATCAGCCCCAGCATTTT. Translation: CASSSYGTGGDQPQHF.

The V gene is TRBV5-4, the J gene TRBJ1-6, with 7 bases aligning to TRBD1. Germline values: CDR1 SGHNT, CDR2 YYREEE (reference sequence). There are 14 residues in the CDR3. Losses at the gene ends were 3 bases for V and 8 bases for J; bases not matched to a gene: 5. The DNA for the CDR3 is TGTGCCAGCAGCTACAGGGGTCGTGATTCACCCCTCCACTTT. Its translation is CASSYRGRDSPLHF.

The CDR3 coding sequence is TGTGCCTCATACCCCGCGGGACAGGGTGGGGTCACTGAAGCTTTCTTT. This gives the protein CASYPAGQGGVTEAFF. The chain employs TRBV19 and TRBJ1-1, with 9 bases lining up with TRBD1. V lost 11 bases, J lost 4 bases, and 17 bases stayed unmatched. The germline V gene encodes CDR1 LNHDA and CDR2 SQIVND (reference sequence). This CDR3 has 16 residues. The full variable domain, in which reference TRBV19 and TRBJ1-1 provide the parts outside the CDR3, is DGGITQSPKYLFRKEGQNVTLSCEQNLNHDAMYWYRQDPGQGLRLIYYSQIVNDFQKGDIAEGYSVSREKKESFPLTVTSAQKNPTAFYLCASYPAGQGGVTEAFFGQGTRLTVV.

The chain combines TRBV12-3 or TRBV12-4 with TRBJ2-7; maybe TRBD1 (6 bases). The length of the CDR3 is 13 residues. V gave up 3 bases and J gave up 7 bases, with 13 bases separating them. CDR3 nucleotide sequence: TGTGCCAGCAGTTTCAACAGGGAGTTTGAGCAGTACTTC. Translating it yields CASSFNREFEQYF.

The rearrangement joins TRBV28 to TRBJ2-7; 9 bases map to TRBD2. The V gene end was trimmed by 7 bases and the J gene end by 2 bases; junction bases not matched to a gene: 9. Germline V gives CDR1 MDHEN, CDR2 SYDVKM. There are 15 residues in the CDR3. In DNA, the CDR3 is TGTGCCAGCACTCCAAGCGGACTAGCGACCTACGAGCAGTACTTC. Protein: CASTPSGLATYEQYF.

This chain joins TRBV19 and TRBJ2-1; 10 positions agree with TRBD2. The CDR3 totals 17 residues. V trimming: 5 bases; J trimming: 1 base; junction bases outside the gene matches: 8. CDR1 is LNHDA and CDR2 is SQIVND in the germline V gene (reference sequence). CDR3 coding DNA: TGTGCCAGTAGTCTCAGACTAGCGGGTAGATCCTACAATGAGCAGTTCTTC. Protein: CASSLRLAGRSYNEQFF.

The chain couples TRBV7-3 to TRBJ2-1; 8 positions match TRBD1. The germline V gene has CDR1 SGHTA and CDR2 FQGTGA. V shed 6 bases, J shed 6 bases, and the junction held 4 bases outside the gene matches. The CDR3 runs to 13 residues. The CDR3 DNA is TGTGCCAGCAGGCCAGGGACAGGCAATGAGCAGTTCTTC. Translation gives CASRPGTGNEQFF.